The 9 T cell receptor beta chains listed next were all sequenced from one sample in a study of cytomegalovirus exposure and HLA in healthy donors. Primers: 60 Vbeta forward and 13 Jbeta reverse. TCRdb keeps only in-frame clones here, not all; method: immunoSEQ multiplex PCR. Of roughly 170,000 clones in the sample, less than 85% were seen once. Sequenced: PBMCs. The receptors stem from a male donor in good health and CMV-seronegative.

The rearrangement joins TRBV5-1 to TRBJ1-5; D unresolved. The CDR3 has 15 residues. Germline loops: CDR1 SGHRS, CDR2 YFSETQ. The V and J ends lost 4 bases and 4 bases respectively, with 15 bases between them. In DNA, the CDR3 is TGCGCCAGCAGCATAACAAGCGACTCGAATCAGCCCCAGCATTTT. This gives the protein CASSITSDSNQPQHF.

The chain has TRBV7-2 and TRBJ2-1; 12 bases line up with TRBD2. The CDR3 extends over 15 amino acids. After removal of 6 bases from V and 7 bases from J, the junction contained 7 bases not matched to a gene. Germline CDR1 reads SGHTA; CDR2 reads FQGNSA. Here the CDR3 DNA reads TGTGCCAGCAGATCAACTAGCGGGAGGAGGAATGAGCAGTTCTTC. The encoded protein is CASRSTSGRRNEQFF.

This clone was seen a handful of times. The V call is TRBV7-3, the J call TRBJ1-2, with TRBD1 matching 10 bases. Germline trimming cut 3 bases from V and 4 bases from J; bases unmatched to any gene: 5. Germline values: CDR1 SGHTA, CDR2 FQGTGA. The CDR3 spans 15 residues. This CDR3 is CASSFSGTGAYGYTF. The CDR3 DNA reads TGTGCCAGCAGCTTTTCCGGGACAGGGGCCTATGGCTACACCTTC.

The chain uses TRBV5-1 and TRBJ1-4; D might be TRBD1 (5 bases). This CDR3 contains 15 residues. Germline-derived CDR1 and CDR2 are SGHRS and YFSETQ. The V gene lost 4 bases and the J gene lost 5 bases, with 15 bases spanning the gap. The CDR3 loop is CASSPGQGVNEKLFF. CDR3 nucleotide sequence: TGCGCCAGCAGCCCTGGACAAGGGGTGAATGAAAAACTGTTTTTT.

The CDR3 DNA is TGTGCCAGCAGCCGGCCTGGAAACACCATATATTTT. Its translation is CASSRPGNTIYF. This chain uses TRBV14 with TRBJ1-3; the D is unclear. The CDR3 loop spans 12 amino acids. The germline V gene encodes CDR1 SGHDN and CDR2 FVKESK. V lost 4 bases to trimming and J lost 2 bases, with 3 bases between them.

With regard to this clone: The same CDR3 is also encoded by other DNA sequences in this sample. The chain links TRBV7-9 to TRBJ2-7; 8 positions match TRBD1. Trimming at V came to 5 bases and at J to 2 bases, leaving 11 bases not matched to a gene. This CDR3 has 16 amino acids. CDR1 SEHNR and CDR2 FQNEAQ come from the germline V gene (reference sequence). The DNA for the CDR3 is TGTGCCAGCAGCGCCCGAACCCTGACAGGGGCCTACGAGCAGTACTTC. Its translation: CASSARTLTGAYEQYF.

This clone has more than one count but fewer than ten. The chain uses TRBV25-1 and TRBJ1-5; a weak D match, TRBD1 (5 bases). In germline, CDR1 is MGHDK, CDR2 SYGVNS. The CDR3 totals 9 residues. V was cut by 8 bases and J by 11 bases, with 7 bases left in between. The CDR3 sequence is CASSGSQHF. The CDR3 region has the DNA TGTGCCAGCTCAGGGTCCCAGCATTTT.

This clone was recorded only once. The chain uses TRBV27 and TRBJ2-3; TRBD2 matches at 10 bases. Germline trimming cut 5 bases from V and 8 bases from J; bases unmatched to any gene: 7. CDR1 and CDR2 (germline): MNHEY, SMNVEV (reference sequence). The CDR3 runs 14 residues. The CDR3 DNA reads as TGTGCCAGCAGTCGAGCGGGAGGGCCTGGTACGCAGTATTTT. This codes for CASSRAGGPGTQYF.

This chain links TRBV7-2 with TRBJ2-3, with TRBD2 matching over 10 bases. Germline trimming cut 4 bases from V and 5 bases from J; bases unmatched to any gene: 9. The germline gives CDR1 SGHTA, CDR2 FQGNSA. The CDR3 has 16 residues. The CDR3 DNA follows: TGTGCCAGCAGCTCCATCTGGCTAGCGGGAGAAGATACGCAGTATTTT. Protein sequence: CASSSIWLAGEDTQYF.